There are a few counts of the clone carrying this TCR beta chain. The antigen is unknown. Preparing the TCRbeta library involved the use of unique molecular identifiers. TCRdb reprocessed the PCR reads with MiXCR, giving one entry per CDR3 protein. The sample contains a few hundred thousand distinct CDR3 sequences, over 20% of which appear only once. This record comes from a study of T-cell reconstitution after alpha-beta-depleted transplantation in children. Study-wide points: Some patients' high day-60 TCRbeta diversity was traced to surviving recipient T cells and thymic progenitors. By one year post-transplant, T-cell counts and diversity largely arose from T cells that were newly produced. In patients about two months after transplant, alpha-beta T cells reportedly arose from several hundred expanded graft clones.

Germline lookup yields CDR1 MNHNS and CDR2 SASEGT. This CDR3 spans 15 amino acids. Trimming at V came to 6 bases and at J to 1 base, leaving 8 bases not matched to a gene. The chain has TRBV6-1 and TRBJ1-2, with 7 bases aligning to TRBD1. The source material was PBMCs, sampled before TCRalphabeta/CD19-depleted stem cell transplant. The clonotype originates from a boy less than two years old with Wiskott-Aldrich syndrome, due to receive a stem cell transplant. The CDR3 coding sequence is TGTGCCAGCAGCGAGGGGGCTATAATTAACTATGGCTACACCTTC. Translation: CASSEGAIINYGYTF.